Listed below are T cell receptor beta chains from one sample, sequenced in a study of T cells in Graves' hyperthyroidism and ophthalmopathy. TCRdb reanalysed the multiplex PCR reads using MiXCR and keeps one entry per CDR3 protein. The sample lists a few hundred thousand distinct CDR3 sequences; approximately 15% were seen once. The sequenced sample consisted of blood. The receptors shown here come from a woman in her 30s with Graves' ophthalmopathy. The CDR3 runs from the conserved cysteine through the conserved F or W.

TRBV6-1 | CASRYPNQPQHF
TRBV2 | CASSESWAVDTQYF
TRBV7-7 | CASSRRTGGDGNTIYF
TRBV6-1 | CASSRLADTQYF
TRBV28 | CASTASWGHPNTEAFF
TRBV20-1 | CSARRTGGSNEAFF
TRBV2 | CASGRTFSDTQYF
TRBV29-1 | CSVEGGGTATDTQYF
TRBV20-1 | CSAREAEGGGIGYTF
TRBV20-1 | CSARGTSVQGTQYF
TRBV2 | CASGRGPTEAFF
TRBV12-3/TRBV12-4 | CASSSGLETQYF
TRBV9 | CASSSRGLGGGELFF
TRBV7-2 | CASSLAGGRNNEQFF
TRBV7-2 | CASSFSVYGYTF
TRBV6-1 | CASTTPGAEAFF
TRBV12-3/TRBV12-4 | CASSLVAGAGGYTF
TRBV9 | CASSGHGLRGEAFF
TRBV12-3/TRBV12-4 | CASIRGGAATGELFF
TRBV10-2 | CASSEFRGARANYGYTF
TRBV6-1 | CASRKTGANTGELLF
TRBV12-3/TRBV12-4 | CASTIGGTGPGEQYF
TRBV7-9 | CASSYDRVGDTQYF
TRBV6-5 | CASSYSVGPFTEAFF
TRBV7-9 | CASSPRDRLLTEDTQYF
TRBV12-3/TRBV12-4 | CASSPQVAADTQYF
TRBV12-5 | CASGLGTSSNNEQFF
TRBV6-1 | CASIEGGGQETQYF
TRBV28 | CASSSGQSRVNNEKLFF
TRBV20-1 | CSARDFLSNQPQHF
TRBV5-1 | CASSLGLAGPDTQYF
TRBV27 | CASSRDRAFSYGYTF
TRBV24-1 | CATSDFGSGGAWTGELFF
TRBV6-1 | CASSYSQGIYTGELFF
TRBV29-1 | CSVGQGGGTEAFF
TRBV2 | CASSARQDFYEQYF
TRBV5-1 | CASSLEDRAEQYF
TRBV3-1 | CASSLGGSGYTF
TRBV3-1 | CASSQLAGSYEQYF
TRBV7-3 | CASSWDRSYNEQFF
TRBV19 | CATHSGGSYNEQFF
TRBV6-1 | CASRSGTSFYNEQLF
TRBV9 | CASRSGGGENTEAFF
TRBV15 | CATSRDLGTGNTEAFF
TRBV27 | CASSLVLASVEQFF
TRBV7-2 | CASSLAAGDTQYF
TRBV6-1 | CASSELGQGAEGSYNEQFF
TRBV28 | CASSFAPDRGPYEQYF
TRBV20-1 | CSARDQGFGYTF
TRBV6-1 | CASSKPLQPQHF
TRBV9 | CASSVLSQGGYTF
TRBV2 | CASSPLSDGYTF
TRBV28 | CASSPGMNTEAFF
TRBV28 | CASTSGDVGETQYF
TRBV12-3/TRBV12-4 | CASHHSGLAGGPGYNEQFF